This entry is about one TCR beta chain. This specimen belongs to a study of blood T cell repertoires in COVID-19. The overall study: The cDNA or gDNA used as material had been derived from T cells, B-cell-depleted T cells, or PBMCs.

Source study methods: Cell counts per sample came from amplifying reference gene primers. Sequenced by immunoSEQ multiplex PCR; TCRdb stores in-frame clones only, minus some. That table furnishes V, J and clone size, whereas the DNA furnished D and trimming. The table lists 95,000 to 150,000 clones, approximately 85% of them singletons. This CDR3 spans 13 amino acids. Germline trimming cut 7 bases from V and 6 bases from J; bases unmatched to any gene: 1. Germline CDR1 SGHTA, CDR2 FQGNSA. This sequence was found in a man older than 75 with acute or convalescent COVID-19. This chain links TRBV7-2 with TRBJ1-6, with TRBD1 identical over 9 bases. Input material: peripheral blood. CDR3 bases: TGTGCCAGCACGACAGGGGGTAATTCACCCCTCCACTTT. As protein: CASTTGGNSPLHF.